This T cell receptor (beta chain) was recorded in a study of STAT3 mutations in large granular lymphocyte leukemia (dated by TCRdb to the late 2010s). About the full investigation: In roughly half of the longitudinally sequenced T-LGLL patients, canonical activating STAT3 mutations were detected. On average, sequencing was done at 3.5 to 4 time points per patient, with the number of samplings ranging from 2 to 8. A couple of patients with natural killer LGL leukemia were also sequenced longitudinally as controls within the study. Serial deep sequencing of TCRbeta CDR3 and STAT3 was performed in patients with T-cell large granular lymphocyte leukemia to reconstruct clonal hierarchy and dynamics. One or more immunosuppressive therapy regimens were given to more than half of T-LGLL patients, and hematologic response was seen in over 35% of the treated patients. Eighteen representative T-LGLL cases were selected from an initial cohort of 200 to 250 LGL patients for longitudinal TCRbeta and STAT3 sequencing.

TCRbeta libraries were sequenced on an Illumina MiSeq, and an average of about 40,773 productive templates per sample was obtained. TCRbeta CDR3 libraries were generated with the immunoSEQ assay using multiplex PCR amplification. The authors' analysis ran thus. Repertoire diversity was calculated as previously defined, with values near 0 taken to indicate extremely monoclonal samples. TCRdb carries this immuneACCESS record with in-frame sequences only. Its versions omit some clonotypes, under half of them owing to an unresolved V gene in the studies checked, with the rest unexplained. That table furnishes V, J and clone size, whereas the DNA furnished D and trimming. Present in this sample are almost 25,000 clones, about 94% of which were seen just once. Approximately 6% of the sample rests with the top ten. The investigation overall reported the following: Linking therapy response to changes in TCR clonal burden was complicated by variable intervals between samplings and by differing treatment regimens. Because no samples were available when a clone first appeared, clonal expansion had to be inferred from samplings taken at other points. Persisting codominant clonotypes in some patients meant a small but highly pathogenic clone may have been missed. In about 30% of the 18 patients, TCR clonotype switching occurred after therapy, and every newly emerging clone was STAT3 wild type. In several patients, dominant TCR clone burden exceeded STAT3 mutant burden, suggesting STAT3 mutation arose secondarily within a pre-expanded clone. At least one immunodominant TCRbeta clonotype was identified in every T-LGLL patient, and multiple immunodominant subclonotypes were identified in about half of the T-LGLL patients.

DNA was extracted from blood mononuclear cells, and the same DNA was used for both TCR and STAT3 sequencing. To note about this clone: Its antigen target is currently unknown. Base quality data are lacking; no much larger clone is found one base away.

From its cysteine to its phenylalanine, the CDR3 spans 14 amino acids. The entry retains the CDR3 DNA only, 42 bases that are in frame from base 1. From the germline V gene, CDR1 is SGHTA and CDR2 is FQGNSA. Trimming removed 5 bases from V and 3 bases from J, leaving 14 bases between the germline ends. This TCR was recovered from a man between 40 and 49 years old with T-cell large granular lymphocyte leukemia. Some clones in this sample may be carry-over from other donors' samples. The age is the age at diagnosis. The chain employs TRBV7-2 and TRBJ2-7; D gene: possibly TRBD1, on 5 matching bases. Sample: peripheral blood mononuclear cells. The sequenced DNA is TGTGCCAGCAGCCGGTATGACGACAGCTACGAGCAGTACTTC. The translation is CASSRYDDSYEQYF.